These 5 T cell receptor beta chains share one sample of origin, sequenced in a study of OX40 agonist ivuxolimab in advanced cancers. Produced via immunoSEQ multiplex PCR; TCRdb's table is partial and in-frame only. The repertoire holds about 69,000 clones, with 91% as singletons. Here the sequenced sample was CD4+ or CD8+ T cells sorted from blood, taken in a trial of the OX40 agonist ivuxolimab. These receptors were collected from an adult with an advanced solid tumor such as melanoma, head and neck, liver or kidney cancer.

The CDR3 DNA reads TGTGCCAGCAGCAACCGGGACAGGGGCCCAAACTCCTACGAGCAGTACTTC. The encoded protein is CASSNRDRGPNSYEQYF. The chain is built from TRBV7-9 and TRBJ2-7; 10 bases fit TRBD1. Trimming cost V 5 bases and J 0 bases; bases outside gene matches: 10. The CDR3 consists of 17 residues. CDR1 SEHNR and CDR2 FQNEAQ come from the germline V gene (reference sequence).

V is TRBV7-9 and J is TRBJ2-2; D is unclear. The CDR3 loop spans 13 amino acids. Germline-derived CDR1 and CDR2 are SEHNR and FQNEAQ (reference sequence). Trimming pared 2 bases from V and 2 bases from J, leaving 3 bases between. CDR3 in DNA: TGTGCCAGCAGCTTACCAAACACCGGGGAGCTGTTTTTT. It encodes CASSLPNTGELFF. The full variable domain, rest sourced from reference TRBV7-9 and TRBJ2-2, is DTGVSQNPRHKITKRGQNVTFRCDPISEHNRLYWYRQTLGQGPEFLTYFQNEAQLEKSRLLSDRFSAERPKGSFSTLEIQRTEQGDSAMYLCASSLPNTGELFFGEGSRLTVL.

The gene calls are TRBV27 and TRBJ2-5; D remains unclear. With 2 bases removed from V and 4 bases from J, the gap between germline ends came to 8 bases. The CDR3 sequence is 13 residues long. Per germline, CDR1 MNHEY and CDR2 SMNVEV (reference sequence). The CDR3 DNA reads as TGTGCCAGCAGTTTAGTACGCGGAGAGACCCAGTACTTC. Amino acids: CASSLVRGETQYF.

This clone was seen a single time. The chain uses TRBV7-9 and TRBJ2-1; 8 bases agree with TRBD2. The CDR3 length is 14 residues. The V segment lost 1 base and the J segment 6 bases; nucleotides outside the gene matches: 2. Germline V gene sequence: CDR1 SEHNR, CDR2 FQNEAQ (reference sequence). CDR3 DNA: TGTGCCAGCAGCTTAGTAAGCGGGAGCAATGAGCAGTTCTTC. It is translated as CASSLVSGSNEQFF.

The chain is built from TRBV28 and TRBJ2-1; 8 bases line up with TRBD1. The CDR3 contains 16 residues. V shed 2 bases and J 3 bases; nucleotides not matched to a gene: 6. The V gene's germline CDR1 is MDHEN and CDR2 SYDVKM. Written as DNA, the CDR3 is TGTGCCAGCAGTTTACTAGCCACAGGGGGCTACAATGAGCAGTTCTTC. Translated, it gives CASSLLATGGYNEQFF.